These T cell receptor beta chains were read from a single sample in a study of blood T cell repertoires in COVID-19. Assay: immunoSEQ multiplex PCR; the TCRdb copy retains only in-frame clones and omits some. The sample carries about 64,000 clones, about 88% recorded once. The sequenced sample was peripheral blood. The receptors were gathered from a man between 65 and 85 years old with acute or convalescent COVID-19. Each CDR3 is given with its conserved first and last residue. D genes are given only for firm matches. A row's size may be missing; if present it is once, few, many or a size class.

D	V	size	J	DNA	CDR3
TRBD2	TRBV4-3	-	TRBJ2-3	TGCGCCAGCAGCCCCCAAGGTGTAGCGGGGGGGCACCGGTATTTT	CASSPQGVAGGHRYF
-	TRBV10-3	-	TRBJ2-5	TGTGCCATCAGTGAGTCACAGCAAGAGACCCAGTACTTC	CAISESQQETQYF
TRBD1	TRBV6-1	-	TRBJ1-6	TGTGCCAGCAGTGAATCTTTGAGTACAGGGGCCCACTTT	CASSESLSTGAHF
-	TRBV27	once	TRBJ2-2	TGTGCCAGCAGTTTAATCGGGGTATACAACACCGGGGAGCTGTTTTTT	CASSLIGVYNTGELFF
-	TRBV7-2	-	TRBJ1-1	TGTGCTCACAGCAGCTTAGCGTCCAACACTGAAGCTTTCTTT	CAHSSLASNTEAFF
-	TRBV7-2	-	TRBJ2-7	TGTGCCAGCAACGTAGGGGACATCGGTCGATACGAGCAGTACTTC	CASNVGDIGRYEQYF
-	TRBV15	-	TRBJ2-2	TGTGCCACCAGCATAATGGGGGCGTACACCGGGGAGCTGTTTTTT	CATSIMGAYTGELFF
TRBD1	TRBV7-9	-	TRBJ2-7	TGTGCCAGCAGCCTCCGGGACAGCTCCTACGAGCAGTACTTC	CASSLRDSSYEQYF
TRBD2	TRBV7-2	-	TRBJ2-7	TGTGCCAGCAGCTTAGGGGGTAGCGGGGGGCAGGAGCAGTACTTC	CASSLGGSGGQEQYF
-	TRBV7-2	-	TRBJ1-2	TGTGCCAGCAGCTTAGAGTACAGTAACTATGGCTACACCTTC	CASSLEYSNYGYTF
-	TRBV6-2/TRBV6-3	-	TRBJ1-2	TGTGCCAGCAGTGCAGGGGAGCATGGCTACACCTTC	CASSAGEHGYTF
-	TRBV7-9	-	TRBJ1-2	TGTGCCAGCAGGAGCCGGGCCACAGGTTTTCGCACCTTC	CASRSRATGFRTF
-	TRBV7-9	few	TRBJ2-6	TGTGCCAGCAGCCCGGGGAGGACAACAGCCAACGTCCTGACTTTC	CASSPGRTTANVLTF
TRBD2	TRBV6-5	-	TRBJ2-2	TGTGCCAGCAGCTCGGGACTAGAAAACACCGGGGAGCTGTTTTTT	CASSSGLENTGELFF
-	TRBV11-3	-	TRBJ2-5	TGTGCCAGCAGCTATAGTGGCCTATCCGGGGAGACCCAGTACTTC	CASSYSGLSGETQYF
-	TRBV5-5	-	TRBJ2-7	TGTGCCAGCAGCTTGGCCGGCACGAGCGGAGGATCCTACGAGCAGTACTTC	CASSLAGTSGGSYEQYF
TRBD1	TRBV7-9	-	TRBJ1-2	TGTGCCAGCAAACCCCTGGGACAGGGATATGGCTACACCTTC	CASKPLGQGYGYTF
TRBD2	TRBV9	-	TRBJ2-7	TGTGCCAGCAGCGCCAGGGAGGGGCAGTCCTACGAGCAGTACTTC	CASSAREGQSYEQYF
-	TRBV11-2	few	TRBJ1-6	TGTGCCAGCAGCTTAGGACAGCATTATAATTCACCCCTCCACTTT	CASSLGQHYNSPLHF
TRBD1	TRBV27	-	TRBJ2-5	TGTGCCAGCAGTTTAAGGGGACAGGCGTTGAACTACTGGACGACCCAGTACTTC	CASSLRGQALNYWTTQYF
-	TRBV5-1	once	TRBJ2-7	TGCGCCAGCCGCCCAGGATTAGGCGCCTACGAGCAGTACTTC	CASRPGLGAYEQYF
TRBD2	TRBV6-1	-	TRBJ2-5	TGTGCCAGCAGTCAATCTAGCGGGGGGCTGGAGACCCAGTACTTC	CASSQSSGGLETQYF